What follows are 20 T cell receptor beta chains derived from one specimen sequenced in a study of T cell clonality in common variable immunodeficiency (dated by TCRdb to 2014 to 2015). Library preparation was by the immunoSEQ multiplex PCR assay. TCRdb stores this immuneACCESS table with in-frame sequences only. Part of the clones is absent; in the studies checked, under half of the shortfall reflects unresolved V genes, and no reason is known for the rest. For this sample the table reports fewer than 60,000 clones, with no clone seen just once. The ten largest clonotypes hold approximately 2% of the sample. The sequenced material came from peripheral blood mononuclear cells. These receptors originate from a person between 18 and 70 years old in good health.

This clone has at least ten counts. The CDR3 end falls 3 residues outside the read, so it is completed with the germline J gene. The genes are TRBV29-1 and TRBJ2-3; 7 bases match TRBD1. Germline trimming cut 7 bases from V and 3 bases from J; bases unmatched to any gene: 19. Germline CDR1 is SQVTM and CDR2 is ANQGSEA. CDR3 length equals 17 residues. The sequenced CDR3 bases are TGCAGCGCTCAAAGGGGACAGTCGATTGGTCCTACAGATACG. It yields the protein CSAQRGQSIGPTDT. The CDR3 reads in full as CSAQRGQSIGPTDTQYF.

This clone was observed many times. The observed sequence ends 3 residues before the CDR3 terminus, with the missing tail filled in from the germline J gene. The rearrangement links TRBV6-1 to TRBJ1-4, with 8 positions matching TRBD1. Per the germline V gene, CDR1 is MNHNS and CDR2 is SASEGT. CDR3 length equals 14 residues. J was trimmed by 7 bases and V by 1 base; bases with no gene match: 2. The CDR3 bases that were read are TGTGCCAGCAGTGAAGGGACAGGGAGTGAAAAA. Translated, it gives CASSEGTGSEK. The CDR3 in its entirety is CASSEGTGSEKLFF.

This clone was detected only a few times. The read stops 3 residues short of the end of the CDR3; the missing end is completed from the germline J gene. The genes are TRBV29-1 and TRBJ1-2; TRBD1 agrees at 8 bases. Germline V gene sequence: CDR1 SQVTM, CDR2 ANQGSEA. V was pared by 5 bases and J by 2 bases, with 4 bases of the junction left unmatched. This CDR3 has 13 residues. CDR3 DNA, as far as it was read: TGCAGCGTTTCCCGGACAGGGAACTATGGC. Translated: CSVSRTGNYG. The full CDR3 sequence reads CSVSRTGNYGYTF.

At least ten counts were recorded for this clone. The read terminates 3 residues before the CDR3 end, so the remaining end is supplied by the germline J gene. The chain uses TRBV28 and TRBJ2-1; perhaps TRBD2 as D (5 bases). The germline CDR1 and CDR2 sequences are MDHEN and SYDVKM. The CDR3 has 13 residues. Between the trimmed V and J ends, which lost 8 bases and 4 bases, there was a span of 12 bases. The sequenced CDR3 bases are TGTGCCAGCCAGCGGTACACATACAATGAG. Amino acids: CASQRYTYNE. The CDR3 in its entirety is CASQRYTYNEQFF.

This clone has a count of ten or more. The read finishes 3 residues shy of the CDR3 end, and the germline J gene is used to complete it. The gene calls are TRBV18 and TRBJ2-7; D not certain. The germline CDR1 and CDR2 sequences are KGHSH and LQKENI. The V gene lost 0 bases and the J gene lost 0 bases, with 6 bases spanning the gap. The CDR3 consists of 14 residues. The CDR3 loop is CASSPPGFSYEQYF. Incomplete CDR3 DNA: TGTGCCAGCTCACCACCAGGGTTCTCCTACGAG.

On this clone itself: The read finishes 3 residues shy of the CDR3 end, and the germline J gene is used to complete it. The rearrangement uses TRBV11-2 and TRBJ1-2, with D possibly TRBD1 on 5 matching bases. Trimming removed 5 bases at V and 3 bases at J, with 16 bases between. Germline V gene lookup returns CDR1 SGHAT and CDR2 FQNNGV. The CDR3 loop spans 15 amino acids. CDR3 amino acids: CASSTTDTTYYGYTF. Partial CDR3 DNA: TGTGCCAGCAGCACCACGGACACGACCTACTATGGC.

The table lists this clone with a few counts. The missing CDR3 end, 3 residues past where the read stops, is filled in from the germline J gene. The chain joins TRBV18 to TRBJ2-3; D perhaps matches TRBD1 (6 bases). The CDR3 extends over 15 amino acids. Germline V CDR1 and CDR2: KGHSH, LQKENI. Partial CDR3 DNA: TGTGCCAGCTCATTACAGGGTCAGGGCAATCAGCCG. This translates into CASSLQGQGNQP. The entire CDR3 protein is CASSLQGQGNQPQYF.

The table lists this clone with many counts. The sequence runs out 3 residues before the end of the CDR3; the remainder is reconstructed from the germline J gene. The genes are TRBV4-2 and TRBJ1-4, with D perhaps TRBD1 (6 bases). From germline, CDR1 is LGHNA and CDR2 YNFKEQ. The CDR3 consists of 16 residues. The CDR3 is CASSPDRNSYNSPLFF. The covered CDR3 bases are TGTGCCAGCAGCCCAGACAGGAACTCCTATAATTCACCA.

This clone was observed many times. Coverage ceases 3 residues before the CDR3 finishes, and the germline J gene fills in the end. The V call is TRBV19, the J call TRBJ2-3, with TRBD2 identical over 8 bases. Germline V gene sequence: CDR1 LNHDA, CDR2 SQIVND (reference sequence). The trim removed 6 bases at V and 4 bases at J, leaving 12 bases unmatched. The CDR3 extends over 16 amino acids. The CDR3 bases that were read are TGTGCCAGTAGCAGCTATGGAGCGGGAGCTGCAGATACG. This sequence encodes CASSSYGAGAADT. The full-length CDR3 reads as CASSSYGAGAADTQYF.

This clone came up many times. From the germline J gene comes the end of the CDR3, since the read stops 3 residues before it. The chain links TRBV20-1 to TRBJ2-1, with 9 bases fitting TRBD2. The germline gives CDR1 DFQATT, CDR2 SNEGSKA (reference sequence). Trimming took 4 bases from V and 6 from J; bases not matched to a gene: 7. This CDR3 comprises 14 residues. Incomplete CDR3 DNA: TGCAGTGCTAACCGAGCGGGGGGCGTCAATGAG. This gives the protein CSANRAGGVNE. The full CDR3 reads CSANRAGGVNEQFF.

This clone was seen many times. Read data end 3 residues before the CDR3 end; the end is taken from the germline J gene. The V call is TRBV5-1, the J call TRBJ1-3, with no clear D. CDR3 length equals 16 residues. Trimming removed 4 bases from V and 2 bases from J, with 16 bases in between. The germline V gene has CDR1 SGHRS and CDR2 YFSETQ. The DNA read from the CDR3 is TGCGCCAGCAGCCCGTTCGGGGTGAGCCCTGGAAACACC. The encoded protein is CASSPFGVSPGNT. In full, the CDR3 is CASSPFGVSPGNTIYF.

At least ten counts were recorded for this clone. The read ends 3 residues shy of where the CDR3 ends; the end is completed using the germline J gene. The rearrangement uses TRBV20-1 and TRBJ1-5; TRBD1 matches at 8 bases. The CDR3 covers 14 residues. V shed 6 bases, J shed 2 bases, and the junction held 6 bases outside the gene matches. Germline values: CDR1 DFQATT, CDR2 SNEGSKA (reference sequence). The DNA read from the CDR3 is TGCAGTGCCCCGACAGGGGCGGGCAATCAGCCC. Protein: CSAPTGAGNQP. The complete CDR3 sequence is CSAPTGAGNQPQHF.

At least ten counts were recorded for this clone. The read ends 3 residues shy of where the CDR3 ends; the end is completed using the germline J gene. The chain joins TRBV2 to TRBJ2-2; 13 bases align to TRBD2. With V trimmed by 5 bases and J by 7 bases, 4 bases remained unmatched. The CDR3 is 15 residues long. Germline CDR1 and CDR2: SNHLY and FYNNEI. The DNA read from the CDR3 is TGTGCCAGCAGTTATGGACTAGCGGGGGTCGGGGAG. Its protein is CASSYGLAGVGE. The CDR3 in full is CASSYGLAGVGELFF.

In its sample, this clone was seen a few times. CDR3 DNA, as far as it was read: TGTGCCCAACGCCTCAGGGGGCGGAACACTGAA. Protein: CAQRLRGRNTE. The whole CDR3 protein is CAQRLRGRNTEAFF. The V and J genes are TRBV30 and TRBJ1-1; 8 bases line up with TRBD1. The sequenced fragment ends 3 residues before the CDR3 boundary, so the rest is inferred from the germline J gene. J was trimmed by 1 base and V by 8 bases; bases with no gene match: 9. CDR1 and CDR2 from the germline V gene are GTSNPN and SVGIG (reference sequence). This CDR3 spans 14 amino acids.

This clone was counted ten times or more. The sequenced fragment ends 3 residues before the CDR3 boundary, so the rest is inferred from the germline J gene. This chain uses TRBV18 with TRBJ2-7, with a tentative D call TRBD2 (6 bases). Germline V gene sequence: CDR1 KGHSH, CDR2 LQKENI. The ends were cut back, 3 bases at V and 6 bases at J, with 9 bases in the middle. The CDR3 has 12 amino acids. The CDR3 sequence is CASSPGGPEQYF. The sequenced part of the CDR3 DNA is TGTGCCAGCTCACCGGGGGGACCCGAG. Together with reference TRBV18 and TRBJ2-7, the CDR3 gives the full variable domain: NAGVMQNPRHLVRRRGQEARLRCSPMKGHSHVYWYRQLPEEGLKFMVYLQKENIIDESGMPKERFSAEFPKEGPSILRIQQVVRGDSAAYFCASSPGGPEQYFGPGTRLTVT.

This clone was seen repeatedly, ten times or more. The CDR3 protein is CASRLAGGKQNEQFF. The covered CDR3 bases are TGTGCCAGCCGACTAGCGGGAGGAAAGCAGAATGAG. This sequence joins TRBV7-8 and TRBJ2-1, with TRBD2 matching 13 bases. Read coverage stops 3 residues before the CDR3 terminus; the germline J gene supplies the remainder. After removal of 8 bases from V and 7 bases from J, the junction contained 8 bases not matched to a gene. CDR3 length equals 15 residues. Germline assignment: CDR1 SGHVS and CDR2 FQNEAQ.

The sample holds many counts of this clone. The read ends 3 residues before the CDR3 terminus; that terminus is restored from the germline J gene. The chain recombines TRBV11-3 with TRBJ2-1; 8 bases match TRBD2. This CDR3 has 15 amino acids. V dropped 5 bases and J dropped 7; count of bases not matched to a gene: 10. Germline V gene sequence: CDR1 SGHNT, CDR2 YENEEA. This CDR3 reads CASSPLRTSLNEQFF. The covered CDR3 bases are TGTGCCAGCAGCCCCCTCCGGACTAGCCTTAATGAG.

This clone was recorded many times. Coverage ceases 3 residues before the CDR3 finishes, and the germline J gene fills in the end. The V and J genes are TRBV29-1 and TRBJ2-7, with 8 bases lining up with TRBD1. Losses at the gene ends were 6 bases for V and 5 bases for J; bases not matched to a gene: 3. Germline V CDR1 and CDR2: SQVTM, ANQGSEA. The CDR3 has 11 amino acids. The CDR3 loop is CSVAQGDEQYF. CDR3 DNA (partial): TGCAGCGTCGCACAGGGGGACGAG.

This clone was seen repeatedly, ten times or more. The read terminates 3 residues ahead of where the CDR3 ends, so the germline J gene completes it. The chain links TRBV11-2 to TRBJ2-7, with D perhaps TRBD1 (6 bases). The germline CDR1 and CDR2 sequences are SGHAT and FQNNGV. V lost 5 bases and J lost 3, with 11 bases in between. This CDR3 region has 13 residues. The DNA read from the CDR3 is TGTGCCAGCAGCCACGGACAGAACTACGAG. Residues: CASSHGQNYE. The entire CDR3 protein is CASSHGQNYEQYF. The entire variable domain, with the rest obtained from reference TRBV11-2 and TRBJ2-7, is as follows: EAGVAQSPRYKIIEKRQSVAFWCNPISGHATLYWYQQILGQGPKLLIQFQNNGVVDDSQLPKDRFSAERLKGVDSTLKIQPAKLEDSAVYLCASSHGQNYEQYFGPGTRLTVT.

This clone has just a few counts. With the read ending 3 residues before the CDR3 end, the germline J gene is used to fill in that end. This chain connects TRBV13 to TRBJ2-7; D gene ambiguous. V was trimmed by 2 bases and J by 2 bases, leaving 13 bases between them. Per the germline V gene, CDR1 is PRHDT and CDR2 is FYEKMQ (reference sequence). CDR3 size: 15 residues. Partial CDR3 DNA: TGTGCCAGCAGCTTATGGGCTTCTCTCCCCTACGAG. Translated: CASSLWASLPYE. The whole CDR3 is CASSLWASLPYEQYF.